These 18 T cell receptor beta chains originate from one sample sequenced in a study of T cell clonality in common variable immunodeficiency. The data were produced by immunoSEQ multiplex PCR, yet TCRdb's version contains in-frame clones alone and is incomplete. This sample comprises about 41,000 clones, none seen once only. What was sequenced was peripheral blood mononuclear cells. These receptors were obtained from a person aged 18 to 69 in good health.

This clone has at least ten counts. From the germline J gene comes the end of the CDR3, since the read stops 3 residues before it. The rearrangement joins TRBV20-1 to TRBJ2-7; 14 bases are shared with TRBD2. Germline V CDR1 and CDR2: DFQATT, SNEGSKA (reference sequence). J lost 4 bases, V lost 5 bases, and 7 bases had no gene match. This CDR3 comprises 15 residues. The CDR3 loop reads CSAGLAGGPLYEQYF. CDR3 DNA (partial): TGCAGTGCTGGACTAGCGGGAGGCCCCCTTTACGAG.

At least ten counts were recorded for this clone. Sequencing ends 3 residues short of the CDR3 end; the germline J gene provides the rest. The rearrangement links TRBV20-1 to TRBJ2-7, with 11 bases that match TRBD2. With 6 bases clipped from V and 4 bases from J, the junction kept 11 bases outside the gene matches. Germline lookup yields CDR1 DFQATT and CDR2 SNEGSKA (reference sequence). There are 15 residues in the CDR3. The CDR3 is CSAPLAGGPSYEQYF. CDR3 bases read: TGCAGTGCCCCGTTAGCGGGAGGGCCATCGTACGAG.

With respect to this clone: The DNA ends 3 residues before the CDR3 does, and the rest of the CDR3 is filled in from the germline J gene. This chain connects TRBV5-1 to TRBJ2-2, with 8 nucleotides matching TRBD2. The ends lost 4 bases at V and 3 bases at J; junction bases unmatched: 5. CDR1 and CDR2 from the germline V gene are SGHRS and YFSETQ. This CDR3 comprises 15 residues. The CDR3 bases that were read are TGCGCCAGCAGCCCCACTAGCGGATACACCGGGGAG. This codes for CASSPTSGYTGE. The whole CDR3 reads CASSPTSGYTGELFF.

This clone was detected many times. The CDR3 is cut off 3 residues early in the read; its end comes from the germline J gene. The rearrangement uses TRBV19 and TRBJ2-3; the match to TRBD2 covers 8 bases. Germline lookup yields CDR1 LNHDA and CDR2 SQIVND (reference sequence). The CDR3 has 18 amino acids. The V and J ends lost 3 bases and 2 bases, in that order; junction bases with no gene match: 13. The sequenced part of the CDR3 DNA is TGTGCCAGTAGTATTCGATGGTCGGGGGGGCGCCACACAGATACG. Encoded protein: CASSIRWSGGRHTDT. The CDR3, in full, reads CASSIRWSGGRHTDTQYF.

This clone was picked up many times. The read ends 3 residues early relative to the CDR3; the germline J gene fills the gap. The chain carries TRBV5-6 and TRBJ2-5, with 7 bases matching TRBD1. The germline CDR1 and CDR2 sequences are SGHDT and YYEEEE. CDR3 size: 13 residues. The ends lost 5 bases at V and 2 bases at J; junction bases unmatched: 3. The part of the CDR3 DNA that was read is TGTGCCAGCAGATACAGGGGTCAAGAGACC. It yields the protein CASRYRGQET. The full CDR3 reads CASRYRGQETQYF.

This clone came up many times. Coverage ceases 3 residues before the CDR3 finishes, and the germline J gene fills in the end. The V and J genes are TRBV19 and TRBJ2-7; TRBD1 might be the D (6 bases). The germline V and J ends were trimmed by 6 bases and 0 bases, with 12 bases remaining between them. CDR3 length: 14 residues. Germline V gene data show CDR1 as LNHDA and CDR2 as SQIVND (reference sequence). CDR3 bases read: TGTGCCAGTAGCCACACAGGGAGCTCCTACGAG. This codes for CASSHTGSSYE. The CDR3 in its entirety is CASSHTGSSYEQYF.

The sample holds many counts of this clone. The CDR3 bases that were read are TGCGCCAGCAGCTTGGACACGAGCGGGATTCGCACCGGGGAG. Its protein is CASSLDTSGIRTGE. The CDR3 as a whole reads CASSLDTSGIRTGELFF. This chain uses TRBV5-1 with TRBJ2-2, with 7 positions matching TRBD2. The read terminates 3 residues ahead of where the CDR3 ends, so the germline J gene completes it. The CDR3 totals 17 residues. CDR1 and CDR2 (germline): SGHRS, YFSETQ. The ends lost 0 bases at V and 4 bases at J; junction bases unmatched: 9. Drawing the rest from reference TRBV5-1 and TRBJ2-2, the complete variable domain is KAGVTQTPRYLIKTRGQQVTLSCSPISGHRSVSWYQQTPGQGLQFLFEYFSETQRNKGNFPGRFSGRQFSNSRSEMNVSTLELGDSALYLCASSLDTSGIRTGELFFGEGSRLTVL.

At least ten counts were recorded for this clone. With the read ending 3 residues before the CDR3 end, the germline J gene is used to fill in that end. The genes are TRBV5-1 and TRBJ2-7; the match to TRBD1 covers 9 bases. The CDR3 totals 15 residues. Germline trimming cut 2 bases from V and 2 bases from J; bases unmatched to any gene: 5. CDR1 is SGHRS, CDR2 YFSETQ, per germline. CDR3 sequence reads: CASSFRGQGTYEQYF. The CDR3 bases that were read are TGCGCCAGCAGCTTTAGGGGACAGGGAACCTACGAG.

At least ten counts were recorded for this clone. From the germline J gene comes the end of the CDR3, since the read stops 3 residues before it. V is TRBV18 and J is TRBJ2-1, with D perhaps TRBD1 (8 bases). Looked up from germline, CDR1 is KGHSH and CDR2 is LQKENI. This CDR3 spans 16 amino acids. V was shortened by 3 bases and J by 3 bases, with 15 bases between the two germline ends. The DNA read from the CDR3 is TGTGCCAGCTCACCTTCAAACAGGGGGGGCTACAATGAG. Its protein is CASSPSNRGGYNE. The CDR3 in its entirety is CASSPSNRGGYNEQFF.

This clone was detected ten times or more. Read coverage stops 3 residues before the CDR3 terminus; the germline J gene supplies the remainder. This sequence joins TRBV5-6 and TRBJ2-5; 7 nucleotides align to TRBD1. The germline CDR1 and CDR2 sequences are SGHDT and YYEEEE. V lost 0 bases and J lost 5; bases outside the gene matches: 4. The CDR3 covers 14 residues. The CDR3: CASSLGVRGETQYF. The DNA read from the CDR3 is TGTGCCAGCAGCTTGGGAGTCAGGGGGGAGACC.

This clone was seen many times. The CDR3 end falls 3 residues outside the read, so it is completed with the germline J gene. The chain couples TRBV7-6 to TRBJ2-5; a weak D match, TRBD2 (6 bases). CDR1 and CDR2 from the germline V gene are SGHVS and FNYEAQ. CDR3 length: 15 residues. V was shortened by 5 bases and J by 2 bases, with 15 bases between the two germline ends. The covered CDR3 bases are TGTGCCAGCAGCACGCGGAGGACTACGCAAGAGACC. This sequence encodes CASSTRRTTQET. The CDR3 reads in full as CASSTRRTTQETQYF.

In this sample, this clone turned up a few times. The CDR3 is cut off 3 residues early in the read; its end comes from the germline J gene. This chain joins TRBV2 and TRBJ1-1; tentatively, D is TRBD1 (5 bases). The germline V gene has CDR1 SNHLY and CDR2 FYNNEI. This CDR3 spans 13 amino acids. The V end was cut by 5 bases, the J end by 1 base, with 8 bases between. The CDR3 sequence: CASSLTGNTEAFF. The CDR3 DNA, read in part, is TGTGCCAGCAGTCTTACAGGGAACACTGAA. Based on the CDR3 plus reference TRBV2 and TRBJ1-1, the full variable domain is EPEVTQTPSHQVTQMGQEVILRCVPISNHLYFYWYRQILGQKVEFLVSFYNNEISEKSEIFDDQFSVERPDGSNFTLKIRSTKLEDSAMYFCASSLTGNTEAFFGQGTRLTVV.

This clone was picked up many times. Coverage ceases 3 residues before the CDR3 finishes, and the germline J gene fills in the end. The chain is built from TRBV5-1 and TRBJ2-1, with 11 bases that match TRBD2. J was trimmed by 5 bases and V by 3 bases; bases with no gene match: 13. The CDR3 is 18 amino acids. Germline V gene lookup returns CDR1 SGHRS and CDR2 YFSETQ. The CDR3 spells CASSSRLLGTSGDNEQFF. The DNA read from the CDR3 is TGCGCCAGCAGCTCCCGACTTTTAGGGACTAGCGGAGACAATGAG.

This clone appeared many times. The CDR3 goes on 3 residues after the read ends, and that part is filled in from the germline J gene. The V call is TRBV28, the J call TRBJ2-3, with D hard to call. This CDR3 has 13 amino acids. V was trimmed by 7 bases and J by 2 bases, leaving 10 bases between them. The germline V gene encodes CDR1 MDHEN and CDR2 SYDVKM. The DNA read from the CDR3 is TGTGCCAGCACCTTGCCAGACACAGATACG. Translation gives CASTLPDTDT. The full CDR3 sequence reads CASTLPDTDTQYF.

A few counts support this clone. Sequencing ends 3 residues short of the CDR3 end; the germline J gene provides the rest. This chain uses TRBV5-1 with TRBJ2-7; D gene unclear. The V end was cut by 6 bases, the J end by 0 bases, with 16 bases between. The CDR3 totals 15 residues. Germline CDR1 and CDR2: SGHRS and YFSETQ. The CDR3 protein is CASIQRRQCSYEQYF. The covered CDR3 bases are TGCGCCAGCATCCAGAGGCGGCAATGCTCCTACGAG.

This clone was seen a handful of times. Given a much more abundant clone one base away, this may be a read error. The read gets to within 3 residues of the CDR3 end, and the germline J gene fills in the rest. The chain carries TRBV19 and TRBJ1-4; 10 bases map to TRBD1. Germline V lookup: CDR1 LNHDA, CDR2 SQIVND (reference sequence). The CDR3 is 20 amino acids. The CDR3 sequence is CASSMRAPGQGLSGANVLFF. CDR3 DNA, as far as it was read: TGTGCCAGTAGTATGCGAGCCCCGGGACAGGGGTTATCTGGGGCCAACGTA. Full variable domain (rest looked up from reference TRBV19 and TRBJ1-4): DGGITQSPKYLFRKEGQNVTLSCEQNLNHDAMYWYRQDPGQGLRLIYYSQIVNDFQKGDIAEGYSVSREKKESFPLTVTSAQKNPTAFYLCASSMRAPGQGLSGANVLFFGSGTQLSVL.

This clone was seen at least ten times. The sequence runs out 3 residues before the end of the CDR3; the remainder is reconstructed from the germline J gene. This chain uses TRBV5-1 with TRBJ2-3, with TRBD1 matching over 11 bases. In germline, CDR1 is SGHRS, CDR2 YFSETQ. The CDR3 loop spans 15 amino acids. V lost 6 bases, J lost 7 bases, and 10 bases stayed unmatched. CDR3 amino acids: CASKKGQGASNTQYF. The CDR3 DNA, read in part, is TGCGCCAGCAAAAAAGGACAGGGGGCGTCTAATACG.

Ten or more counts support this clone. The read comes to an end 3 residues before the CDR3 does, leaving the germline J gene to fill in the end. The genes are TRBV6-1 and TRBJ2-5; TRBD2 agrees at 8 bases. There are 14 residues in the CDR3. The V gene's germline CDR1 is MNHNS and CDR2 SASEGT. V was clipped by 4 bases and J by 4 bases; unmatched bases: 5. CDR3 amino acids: CASSAGGAGETQYF. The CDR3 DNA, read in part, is TGTGCCAGCAGTGCCGGGGGGGCTGGAGAGACC.